Below, 32 T cell receptor beta chains from the same sample are listed, as sequenced in a study of T cell repertoires in cytomegalovirus infection. TCRdb ran MiXCR on the reads and lists one entry per CDR3 protein. The table has about 110,000 distinct CDR3 sequences, about 30% seen once; the top ten hold about 81%. The antigens these receptors bind are not known. The starting material was CD8+ T cells from cultured PBMCs, obtained from culture after CMV antigen stimulation. These receptors were taken from a human donor in good health (CMV status not recorded). Some clones in this sample may be carry-over from other donors' samples.

This clonotype was detected only a few times. The rearrangement uses TRBV7-9 and TRBJ1-4; the match to TRBD1 covers 8 bases. J lost 2 bases, V lost 5 bases, and 4 bases had no gene match. The CDR3 runs 15 residues. Germline V gene lookup returns CDR1 SEHNR and CDR2 FQNEAQ (reference sequence). The CDR3 here is CASSGQGFTNEKLFF. The CDR3 DNA reads as TGTGCCAGCAGCGGACAGGGATTCACTAATGAAAAACTGTTTTTT.

This clonotype came up a few times. The rearrangement uses TRBV18 and TRBJ2-5; no clear D gene. V shed 5 bases and J shed 5 bases, with 18 bases lying between them. There are 15 residues in the CDR3. From germline, CDR1 is KGHSH and CDR2 LQKENI. As DNA, the CDR3 is TGTGCCAGCTCAATAAACGGCGAGTTAAGGGAGACCCAGTACTTC. It encodes CASSINGELRETQYF.

The rearrangement uses TRBV7-3 and TRBJ1-1; tentatively, D is TRBD1 (5 bases). V was clipped by 1 base and J by 1 base, with 13 bases between them. The germline gives CDR1 SGHTA, CDR2 FQGTGA. The CDR3 sequence is 16 residues long. CDR3 protein: CASSLRGGDRNTEAFF. CDR3 in DNA: TGTGCCAGCAGCTTAAGGGGGGGAGACAGGAACACTGAAGCTTTCTTT. The variable domain in full, completed from reference TRBV7-3 and TRBJ1-1, reads GAGVSQTPSNKVTEKGKYVELRCDPISGHTALYWYRQSLGQGPEFLIYFQGTGAADDSGLPNDRFFAVRPEGSVSTLKIQRTERGDSAVYLCASSLRGGDRNTEAFFGQGTRLTVV.

The rearrangement joins TRBV4-2 to TRBJ1-6, with a tentative D call TRBD1 (6 bases). CDR1 and CDR2 from the germline V gene are LGHNA and YNFKEQ. The germline V and J ends were trimmed by 3 bases and 8 bases, with 20 bases remaining between them. The CDR3 is made up of 17 amino acids. CDR3 sequence (DNA): TGTGCCAGCAGCCAGTCGGACGCCGGGACAAGTTATTCACCCCTCCACTTT. Its translation: CASSQSDAGTSYSPLHF.

The rearrangement joins TRBV4-1 to TRBJ2-7; D perhaps matches TRBD1 (6 bases). The CDR3 has 16 amino acids. Between the trimmed V and J ends, which lost 0 bases and 2 bases, there was a span of 14 bases. Per germline, CDR1 MGHRA and CDR2 YSYEKL. For the CDR3, the DNA is TGCGCCAGCAGCCAAGAGCCTCGGGACAACCCCTACGAGCAGTACTTC. Translating gives CASSQEPRDNPYEQYF.

The gene calls are TRBV6-5 and TRBJ2-5; D not resolved. The V end lost 0 bases, the J end lost 3 bases, and 5 bases lay between the germline ends. CDR3 length: 13 amino acids. Germline V gene sequence: CDR1 MNHEY, CDR2 SVGAGI. The CDR3 DNA is TGTGCCAGCAGTTACTCTGGGGAAGAGACCCAGTACTTC. Translating it yields CASSYSGEETQYF.

This clonotype occurred many times. The J gene is TRBJ2-2, the V gene TRBV7-6; TRBD1 agrees at 8 bases. CDR3 size: 15 residues. V shed 3 bases, J shed 6 bases, and the junction held 6 bases outside the gene matches. Germline V lookup: CDR1 SGHVS, CDR2 FNYEAQ. The CDR3 sequence is CASSFPGGKAGELFF. The CDR3 nucleotides are TGTGCCAGCAGCTTCCCAGGGGGCAAGGCCGGGGAGCTGTTTTTT.

The V and J genes are TRBV19 and TRBJ2-1; 10 bases are shared with TRBD1. CDR3 size: 12 residues. V was pared by 10 bases and J by 6 bases, with 3 bases of the junction left unmatched. Per the germline V gene, CDR1 is LNHDA and CDR2 is SQIVND (reference sequence). The CDR3: CAIRTGGNEQFF. The CDR3 region has the DNA TGTGCCATCCGGACAGGGGGCAATGAGCAGTTCTTC. Supplemented by reference TRBV19 and TRBJ2-1, the full variable domain reads DGGITQSPKYLFRKEGQNVTLSCEQNLNHDAMYWYRQDPGQGLRLIYYSQIVNDFQKGDIAEGYSVSREKKESFPLTVTSAQKNPTAFYLCAIRTGGNEQFFGPGTRLTVL.

This chain uses TRBV7-2 with TRBJ2-3, with D possibly matching TRBD2 (5 bases). Deletions cut 3 bases from V and 4 bases from J, with 11 bases between. CDR1 and CDR2 from the germline V gene are SGHTA and FQGNSA. The CDR3 is 14 residues long. The CDR3 region has the DNA TGTGCCAGCAGCTTCCCGGGGTTCGCAGATACGCAGTATTTT. This encodes CASSFPGFADTQYF.

The chain combines TRBV28 with TRBJ1-1; perhaps TRBD1 as D (5 bases). The CDR3 sequence is 12 residues long. The ends were cut back, 3 bases at V and 8 bases at J, with 10 bases in the middle. Germline CDR1 and CDR2: MDHEN and SYDVKM. The CDR3 DNA sequence: TGTGCCAGCAGTTTGGTCGACAGAGAAGCTTTCTTT. It codes for CASSLVDREAFF.

This clonotype was detected ten times or more. The CDR3 region is CASNPTGVDTGELFF. CDR3 nucleotide sequence: TGTGCCAGCAACCCGACAGGGGTAGACACCGGGGAGCTGTTTTTT. This sequence joins TRBV12-3 or TRBV12-4 and TRBJ2-2; 8 bases fit TRBD1. J gave up 3 bases and V 7 bases, and 7 bases lay outside the gene matches. CDR3 length: 15 amino acids.

For the CDR3, the DNA is TGTGCCAGCAGTCCAGGACAGGGTCATGGGGAGACCCAGTACTTC. Its protein is CASSPGQGHGETQYF. The rearrangement links TRBV6-2 or TRBV6-3 to TRBJ2-5, with TRBD1 matching 8 bases. Germline CDR1 and CDR2: MNHEY and SVGEGT. This CDR3 is 15 amino acids long. V trimming: 5 bases; J trimming: 5 bases; junction bases outside the gene matches: 10.

The chain recombines TRBV28 with TRBJ1-5; D ambiguous. V was cut by 3 bases and J by 8 bases, with 11 bases left in between. The CDR3 has 13 amino acids. Germline V gene data show CDR1 as MDHEN and CDR2 as SYDVKM. The CDR3 DNA follows: TGTGCCAGCAGTTTCATAGGCGGTAAGCCCCAGCATTTT. Amino acid sequence: CASSFIGGKPQHF.

The chain combines TRBV7-8 with TRBJ1-2; TRBD1 might be the D (6 bases). The CDR3 is 16 amino acids. V dropped 5 bases and J dropped 3 bases, with 19 bases sitting between them. Germline V lookup: CDR1 SGHVS, CDR2 FQNEAQ. In DNA form, the CDR3 reads TGTGCCAGCAGCCGTTCACCGGGACAAGGAGACTATGGCTACACCTTC. This translates into CASSRSPGQGDYGYTF.

This clonotype was seen ten or more times. V is TRBV28 and J is TRBJ1-4; tentative D call: TRBD1 (6 bases). The CDR3 has 14 amino acids. Trimming removed 3 bases from V and 7 bases from J, with 12 bases in between. The germline CDR1 and CDR2 sequences are MDHEN and SYDVKM. The CDR3 DNA reads TGTGCCAGCAGTTTCGGGGGGCGCGGTGAAAAACTGTTTTTT. As protein: CASSFGGRGEKLFF.

J is TRBJ1-1 and V is TRBV11-2; D is unresolved. Germline V gene data show CDR1 as SGHAT and CDR2 as FQNNGV. V lost 5 bases, J lost 1 base, and 8 bases lay in between. This CDR3 is built from 13 residues. This CDR3 is CASSPGANTEAFF. Here the CDR3 DNA reads TGTGCCAGCAGCCCCGGTGCGAACACTGAAGCTTTCTTT. Filled out from reference TRBV11-2 and TRBJ1-1, the complete variable domain reads EAGVAQSPRYKIIEKRQSVAFWCNPISGHATLYWYQQILGQGPKLLIQFQNNGVVDDSQLPKDRFSAERLKGVDSTLKIQPAKLEDSAVYLCASSPGANTEAFFGQGTRLTVV.

The chain uses TRBV29-1 and TRBJ2-3; TRBD1 aligns across 10 bases. The germline gives CDR1 SQVTM, CDR2 ANQGSEA. After removal of 4 bases from V and 6 bases from J, the junction contained 10 bases not matched to a gene. There are 15 residues in the CDR3. CDR3 coding DNA: TGCAGCGTTGTCTACTTAGGACAGGGGGATGATACGCAGTATTTT. Amino acid sequence: CSVVYLGQGDDTQYF.

The V call is TRBV7-2, the J call TRBJ2-1; D is possibly TRBD2 (5 bases). There are 15 residues in the CDR3. The germline V gene has CDR1 SGHTA and CDR2 FQGNSA. Trimming took 1 base from V and 5 from J, leaving 12 bases between them. The DNA of the CDR3 is TGTGCCAGCAGCTTAGAAACGGGGATAAACAATGAGCAGTTCTTC. As protein: CASSLETGINNEQFF.

This clonotype showed up just a few times. The chain couples TRBV12-3 or TRBV12-4 to TRBJ2-2, with 11 bases matching TRBD2. Unmatched junction bases numbered 4, after V lost 6 bases and J lost 7 bases. The length of the CDR3 is 14 residues. CDR3 DNA: TGTGCCAGCAGCATAGGGACTAGCGGCGGGGAGCTGTTTTTT. It codes for CASSIGTSGGELFF.

The J gene is TRBJ1-6, the V gene TRBV20-1; D remains ambiguous. Trimming stripped 5 bases from V and 9 bases from J, with 11 bases between. The CDR3 runs to 12 residues. In germline, CDR1 is DFQATT, CDR2 SNEGSKA (reference sequence). The CDR3 sequence is CSAVGLGSPLHF. The DNA of the CDR3 is TGCAGTGCTGTAGGGTTGGGTTCACCCCTCCACTTT.

At least ten counts were recorded for this clonotype. The chain employs TRBV7-2 and TRBJ2-2; 11 bases match TRBD2. This CDR3 contains 17 residues. From germline, CDR1 is SGHTA and CDR2 FQGNSA. J was trimmed by 2 bases and V by 1 base; bases with no gene match: 3. The CDR3 DNA reads TGTGCCAGCAGCTTAGAACTAGCGGGGGCCAACACCGGGGAGCTGTTTTTT. Amino acids: CASSLELAGANTGELFF. Full variable domain (remainder filled in from reference TRBV7-2 and TRBJ2-2): GAGVSQSPSNKVTEKGKDVELRCDPISGHTALYWYRQSLGQGLEFLIYFQGNSAPDKSGLPSDRFSAERTGGSVSTLTIQRTQQEDSAVYLCASSLELAGANTGELFFGEGSRLTVL.

This clonotype was found once. J is TRBJ1-1 and V is TRBV4-1; 9 nucleotides match TRBD1. The germline gives CDR1 MGHRA, CDR2 YSYEKL. Unmatched junction bases numbered 7, after V lost 0 bases and J lost 8 bases. CDR3 size: 15 residues. The CDR3 is CASSQDAGQGSEAFF. In nucleotides, the CDR3 is TGCGCCAGCAGCCAAGATGCCGGACAGGGGAGCGAAGCTTTCTTT.

The V call is TRBV4-1, the J call TRBJ1-5; no reliable D call. Per germline, CDR1 MGHRA and CDR2 YSYEKL. The CDR3 has 15 amino acids. V was clipped by 0 bases and J by 1 base, with 7 bases between them. Here the CDR3 reads CASSQEVSSNQPQHF. The DNA for the CDR3 is TGCGCCAGCAGCCAAGAAGTCTCCAGCAATCAGCCCCAGCATTTT.

This clonotype was recorded at least ten times. J is TRBJ2-5 and V is TRBV18; unclear D gene. The V gene's germline CDR1 is KGHSH and CDR2 LQKENI. The CDR3 consists of 15 residues. Trimming stripped 2 bases from V and 2 bases from J, with 12 bases between. The CDR3 region has the DNA TGTGCCAGCTCACCAGAGATGGAAGGGCAAGAGACCCAGTACTTC. Encoded protein: CASSPEMEGQETQYF.

This clonotype was counted a few times. The rearrangement uses TRBV2 and TRBJ1-1; D ambiguous. The V and J ends lost 1 base and 3 bases respectively, with 12 bases between them. The germline V gene has CDR1 SNHLY and CDR2 FYNNEI. The CDR3 covers 15 residues. CDR3 residues: CASSEGLGRDTEAFF. CDR3 in DNA: TGTGCCAGCAGTGAAGGACTAGGTCGGGACACTGAAGCTTTCTTT.

This clonotype appeared a few times. The chain recombines TRBV4-1 with TRBJ1-3; D not certain. Trimming pared 0 bases from V and 4 bases from J, leaving 10 bases between. Germline V gene lookup returns CDR1 MGHRA and CDR2 YSYEKL. This CDR3 comprises 15 residues. The chain's CDR3 is CASSQDPSDGNTIYF. The DNA of the CDR3 is TGCGCCAGCAGCCAAGATCCGAGCGACGGAAACACCATATATTTT.

Ten or more counts support this clonotype. V is TRBV7-2 and J is TRBJ2-7, with TRBD2 matching 9 bases. V shed 1 base, J shed 2 bases, and the junction held 9 bases outside the gene matches. CDR3 length: 17 amino acids. Germline V lookup: CDR1 SGHTA, CDR2 FQGNSA. CDR3 in amino acids: CASSLVTSGGPPYEQYF. In DNA, the CDR3 is TGTGCCAGCAGCTTAGTTACCAGCGGGGGGCCCCCCTACGAGCAGTACTTC.

V gene TRBV14 combines with J gene TRBJ1-2; the D is unclear. Trimming shortened V by 4 bases and J by 0 bases, and 6 bases separated the two germline ends. CDR3 size: 13 residues. Looked up from germline, CDR1 is SGHDN and CDR2 is FVKESK. This CDR3 is CASSPDSNYGYTF. CDR3 DNA: TGTGCCAGCAGCCCTGACTCTAACTATGGCTACACCTTC.

This clonotype came up many times. V usage is TRBV7-9 and J usage is TRBJ2-1; D is uncertain. Germline loops: CDR1 SEHNR, CDR2 FQNEAQ (reference sequence). CDR3 length equals 13 residues. Trimming removed 0 bases at V and 5 bases at J, with 5 bases between. DNA for the CDR3: TGTGCCAGCAGCTTAGCGGAAAACAATGAGCAGTTCTTC. Translation gives CASSLAENNEQFF.

The chain links TRBV7-2 to TRBJ2-7; a weak D match, TRBD2 (6 bases). The germline V and J ends were trimmed by 7 bases and 2 bases, with 21 bases remaining between them. The CDR3 spans 16 residues. Germline V CDR1 and CDR2: SGHTA, FQGNSA. CDR3 protein: CASTWAGPPGAYEQYF. CDR3 DNA sequence: TGTGCCAGCACGTGGGCGGGGCCCCCCGGGGCCTACGAGCAGTACTTC. Based on the CDR3 plus reference TRBV7-2 and TRBJ2-7, the full variable domain is GAGVSQSPSNKVTEKGKDVELRCDPISGHTALYWYRQSLGQGLEFLIYFQGNSAPDKSGLPSDRFSAERTGGSVSTLTIQRTQQEDSAVYLCASTWAGPPGAYEQYFGPGTRLTVT.

This clonotype was picked up a small number of times. This rearrangement joins TRBV15 to TRBJ1-5; 7 bases agree with TRBD1. CDR1 LNHNV and CDR2 YYDKDF come from the germline V gene (reference sequence). This CDR3 is built from 14 residues. The J segment lost 6 bases and the V segment lost 5 bases, leaving 7 bases of the junction unmatched. CDR3 DNA sequence: TGTGCCACCAGCGAAGGACAGGCGGGTCAGCCCCAGCATTTT. Translating it yields CATSEGQAGQPQHF. Supplemented by reference TRBV15 and TRBJ1-5, the full variable domain reads DAMVIQNPRYQVTQFGKPVTLSCSQTLNHNVMYWYQQKSSQAPKLLFHYYDKDFNNEADTPDNFQSRRPNTSFCFLDIRSPGLGDTAMYLCATSEGQAGQPQHFGDGTRLSIL.

The rearrangement joins TRBV6-2 or TRBV6-3 to TRBJ2-1; 11 bases agree with TRBD2. This CDR3 comprises 17 residues. With V trimmed by 2 bases and J by 2 bases, 5 bases remained unmatched. In germline, CDR1 is MNHEY, CDR2 SVGEGT. CDR3 residues: CASSYETSGVPYNEQFF. The CDR3 nucleotides read TGTGCCAGCAGTTACGAGACTAGCGGGGTACCCTACAATGAGCAGTTCTTC.